The 30 T cell receptor beta chains below were found in one sample sequenced in a study of Graves' ophthalmopathy and Graves' hyperthyroidism. Amplified TCR beta CDR3 regions were obtained using RNA transcripts as template. In the first round, RT-PCR was carried out with HTBI primers, and a multiplex PCR formed the second round. TCRdb independently ran MiXCR on the multiplex PCR reads; one entry per CDR3 protein. Among roughly 220,000 distinct CDR3 sequences listed, around 50% were seen once. Source material: peripheral blood. Every receptor here comes from an adult man with Graves' ophthalmopathy.

This clonotype was recorded at least ten times. The chain links TRBV2 to TRBJ1-5, with D possibly matching TRBD1 (6 bases). The germline CDR1 and CDR2 sequences are SNHLY and FYNNEI. CDR3 length: 14 amino acids. Trimming shortened V by 3 bases and J by 3 bases, and 9 bases separated the two germline ends. The CDR3 sequence is CASSDSGVNQPQHF. The DNA of the CDR3 is TGTGCCAGCAGTGATTCAGGGGTCAATCAGCCCCAGCATTTT.

With regard to this clonotype: Its ends do not fully match the called genes, so a read error is possible. The genes are TRBV7-3 and TRBJ1-1; tentative D call: TRBD1 (6 bases). The CDR3 runs to 19 residues. Per the germline V gene, CDR1 is SGHTA and CDR2 is FQGTGA. The CDR3 here is CASSHPTRQGQGMNTEAFF. The CDR3 DNA reads as TGCGCCAGCAGCCACCCTACAAGGCAGGGGCAAGGGATGAACACTGAAGCTTTCTTT.

V is TRBV20-1 and J is TRBJ1-2; TRBD1 is a possible D gene (5 bases). CDR3 length equals 17 residues. V lost 5 bases and J lost 6, with 28 bases in between. Germline V gives CDR1 DFQATT, CDR2 SNEGSKA (reference sequence). The CDR3 region is CSAPRWGYVGASHGYTF. CDR3 coding DNA: TGCAGTGCTCCGAGATGGGGCTATGTAGGGGCGAGTCATGGCTACACCTTC.

In its sample, this clonotype was seen a few times. The chain is built from TRBV25-1 and TRBJ2-5; TRBD1 matches at 9 bases. This CDR3 comprises 16 residues. From germline, CDR1 is MGHDK and CDR2 SYGVNS. The V gene end was trimmed by 1 base and the J gene end by 2 bases; junction bases not matched to a gene: 5. The CDR3, as DNA: TGTGCCAGCAGTGAATCAGGGACAGGGTTACAAGAGACCCAGTACTTC. This codes for CASSESGTGLQETQYF.

The chain carries TRBV20-1 and TRBJ2-2; 9 positions match TRBD2. The germline CDR1 and CDR2 sequences are DFQATT and SNEGSKA (reference sequence). J lost 3 bases, V lost 1 base, and 0 bases had no gene match. There are 14 residues in the CDR3. CDR3 nucleotides: TGCAGTGCTAGAGGGACTAGCGACACCGGGGAGCTGTTTTTT. Translation gives CSARGTSDTGELFF.

CDR3 in amino acids: CASSWGGGPQHF. The CDR3 DNA reads as TGTGCCAGCAGTTGGGGAGGGGGGCCCCAGCATTTT. This chain links TRBV27 with TRBJ1-5; perhaps TRBD1 as D (6 bases). With 4 bases removed from V and 9 bases from J, the gap between germline ends came to 10 bases. The CDR3 length is 12 residues. CDR1 is MNHEY, CDR2 SMNVEV, per germline (reference sequence).

The J gene is TRBJ2-7, the V gene TRBV24-1, with 8 bases matching TRBD1. Germline assignment: CDR1 KGHDR and CDR2 SFDVKD. The CDR3 is made up of 14 amino acids. After removal of 3 bases from V and 6 bases from J, the junction contained 6 bases not matched to a gene. Here the CDR3 reads CATSDALRGPEQYF. CDR3 nucleotide sequence: TGTGCCACCAGTGATGCCCTCAGGGGGCCCGAGCAGTACTTC.

Note on this clonotype: A read error may produce the germline difference seen at one junction end. The rearrangement links TRBV6-5 to TRBJ2-2; TRBD2 might be the D (6 bases). The CDR3 extends over 13 amino acids. The germline V gene has CDR1 MNHEY and CDR2 SVGAGI. The CDR3 DNA sequence: TGTGCCAGCAGTTACTCCTCTACCGGGGGGCTGTTTTTT. Its protein is CASSYSSTGGLFF.

This chain links TRBV20-1 with TRBJ2-5, with 10 bases matching TRBD1. The V segment lost 5 bases and the J segment 5 bases; nucleotides outside the gene matches: 5. Per germline, CDR1 DFQATT and CDR2 SNEGSKA (reference sequence). This CDR3 spans 13 amino acids. The CDR3 region is CSAARDRGETQYF. In DNA form, the CDR3 reads TGCAGTGCTGCCCGGGACAGGGGCGAGACCCAGTACTTC.

This clonotype showed up many times. The rearrangement uses TRBV10-3 and TRBJ2-7; D gene ambiguous. V lost 0 bases and J lost 4, with 4 bases in between. The CDR3 is made up of 12 amino acids. Germline V gene sequence: CDR1 ENHRY, CDR2 SYGVKD. The CDR3 protein is CAISESAYEQYF. DNA for the CDR3: TGTGCCATCAGTGAGTCGGCTTACGAGCAGTACTTC.

This chain links TRBV2 with TRBJ2-7; 12 bases are shared with TRBD2. V lost 5 bases to trimming and J lost 5 bases; unmatched junction nucleotides: 7. The length of the CDR3 is 15 residues. CDR1 is SNHLY, CDR2 FYNNEI, per germline. The CDR3 DNA follows: TGTGCCAGCAGTAAACTAGCGGGAGGTAACAACGAGCAGTACTTC. Translation: CASSKLAGGNNEQYF.

This clonotype was observed many times. The chain couples TRBV7-9 to TRBJ1-6, with D maybe TRBD1 (5 bases). The germline V gene encodes CDR1 SEHNR and CDR2 FQNEAQ (reference sequence). Trimming pared 5 bases from V and 7 bases from J, leaving 18 bases between. The CDR3 is 16 residues long. The CDR3 coding sequence is TGTGCCAGCAGCCTAGGTCTTCAGGGAAGGAATTCACCCCTCCACTTT. Translating it yields CASSLGLQGRNSPLHF.

This chain links TRBV15 with TRBJ2-2; 7 bases align to TRBD2. The J segment lost 6 bases and the V segment lost 1 base, leaving 5 bases of the junction unmatched. The CDR3 is made up of 15 amino acids. CDR1 and CDR2 (germline): LNHNV, YYDKDF (reference sequence). The CDR3 sequence is CATSRAAGGSGELFF. CDR3 nucleotide sequence: TGTGCCACCAGCAGAGCGGCCGGGGGGTCCGGGGAGCTGTTTTTT.

This clonotype showed up just once. This chain joins TRBV9 and TRBJ2-7, with unresolved D. V was pared by 0 bases and J by 3 bases, with 7 bases between. CDR1 is SGDLS and CDR2 is YYNGEE in the germline V gene. There are 13 residues in the CDR3. In DNA form, the CDR3 reads TGTGCCAGCAGCGTAGACGGTAACTACGAGCAGTACTTC. Residues: CASSVDGNYEQYF. The full variable domain, with the rest looked up from reference TRBV9 and TRBJ2-7, is DSGVTQTPKHLITATGQRVTLRCSPRSGDLSVYWYQQSLDQGLQFLIQYYNGEERAKGNILERFSAQQFPDLHSELNLSSLELGDSALYFCASSVDGNYEQYFGPGTRLTVT.

This clonotype was counted only a few times. The V gene is TRBV29-1, the J gene TRBJ2-7; 7 bases are shared with TRBD2. Germline loops: CDR1 SQVTM, CDR2 ANQGSEA. Trimming took 4 bases from V and 4 from J; bases not matched to a gene: 10. This CDR3 has 14 residues. CDR3 amino acids: CSVGGGSGGYEQYF. The CDR3 DNA sequence: TGCAGCGTTGGGGGCGGGAGCGGTGGTTACGAGCAGTACTTC.

V is TRBV2 and J is TRBJ2-5, with 9 bases that match TRBD2. The closer fit of TRBJ2-1 to the DNA end suggests the J call may be wrong. The CDR3 runs to 15 residues. Germline CDR1 and CDR2: SNHLY and FYNNEI. CDR3 DNA sequence: TGTGCCAGCAGTGAACAAGCGGGGGGTGGGAATGAGCAGTTCTTC. As protein: CASSEQAGGGNEQFF.

This rearrangement joins TRBV7-9 to TRBJ1-2; D unclear. Germline CDR1 and CDR2: SEHNR and FQNEAQ (reference sequence). The CDR3 extends over 12 amino acids. V was shortened by 3 bases and J by 4 bases, with 6 bases between the two germline ends. CDR3: CASSLSSYGYTF. In DNA, the CDR3 is TGTGCCAGCAGCTTGAGTAGCTATGGCTACACCTTC.

The V and J genes are TRBV12-3 or TRBV12-4 and TRBJ1-3; TRBD1 matches at 7 bases. The CDR3 is made up of 16 amino acids. Trimming at V came to 5 bases and at J to 1 base, leaving 8 bases not matched to a gene. The CDR3 protein is CASSDKAGGSGNTIYF. The CDR3 nucleotides are TGTGCCAGCAGTGATAAAGCAGGGGGATCTGGAAACACCATATATTTT.

The CDR3 loop reads CASSPRLTGVGNTIYF. The DNA of the CDR3 is TGCGCCAGCAGCCCCAGACTTACAGGGGTAGGAAACACCATATATTTT. The chain joins TRBV5-1 to TRBJ1-3, with 7 positions matching TRBD1. V trimming: 4 bases; J trimming: 4 bases; junction bases outside the gene matches: 11. Germline CDR1 and CDR2: SGHRS and YFSETQ. The CDR3 runs to 16 residues.

This rearrangement joins TRBV7-9 to TRBJ1-4, with D unclear. Looked up from germline, CDR1 is SEHNR and CDR2 is FQNEAQ (reference sequence). The V end lost 5 bases, the J end lost 9 bases, and 10 bases lay between the germline ends. The CDR3 is made up of 12 amino acids. CDR3 in DNA: TGTGCCAGCAGCCAGGACCAGCAAAAACTGTTTTTT. Its protein product is CASSQDQQKLFF.

The gene calls are TRBV20-1 and TRBJ2-5; 9 positions match TRBD2. CDR3 length: 16 amino acids. Germline CDR1 and CDR2: DFQATT and SNEGSKA (reference sequence). Germline trimming cut 3 bases from V and 2 bases from J; bases unmatched to any gene: 10. CDR3 in amino acids: CSASAAGGRWQETQYF. CDR3 nucleotides: TGCAGTGCTAGTGCGGCGGGGGGGCGGTGGCAAGAGACCCAGTACTTC.

The chain uses TRBV2 and TRBJ2-2; D unresolved. CDR3 length equals 12 residues. V dropped 7 bases and J dropped 3 bases, with 6 bases sitting between them. Per the germline V gene, CDR1 is SNHLY and CDR2 is FYNNEI. CDR3 sequence reads: CASKRDTGELFF. The CDR3 nucleotides read TGTGCCAGCAAACGAGACACCGGGGAGCTGTTTTTT.

The CDR3, as DNA: TGTGCCAGCAGCGTAGAAGTTGGGGGATTGAACACTGAAGCTTTCTTT. The encoded protein is CASSVEVGGLNTEAFF. The V call is TRBV9, the J call TRBJ1-1; tentatively, D is TRBD1 (5 bases). Germline V gene lookup returns CDR1 SGDLS and CDR2 YYNGEE. The CDR3 contains 16 residues. Trimming removed 0 bases at V and 0 bases at J, with 12 bases between.

A few counts support this clonotype. This rearrangement joins TRBV20-1 to TRBJ1-6, with a weak D call TRBD1 (6 bases). Germline values: CDR1 DFQATT, CDR2 SNEGSKA (reference sequence). Trimming removed 1 base at V and 8 bases at J, with 18 bases between. CDR3 length equals 16 residues. The CDR3: CSARAGRGGGYSPLHF. The CDR3 nucleotides read TGCAGTGCTAGAGCGGGGAGGGGGGGCGGTTATTCACCCCTCCACTTT.

This clonotype came up many times. V usage is TRBV24-1 and J usage is TRBJ1-2; D is perhaps TRBD1 (6 bases). The CDR3 consists of 15 residues. The germline gives CDR1 KGHDR, CDR2 SFDVKD. Deletions cut 4 bases from V and 8 bases from J, with 19 bases between. In nucleotides, the CDR3 is TGTGCCACCAGTGACCCGGGACACCGTGGGGGGGGCTACACCTTC. Protein product: CATSDPGHRGGGYTF.

This clonotype was seen a single time. The chain couples TRBV7-2 to TRBJ1-6; D gene unclear. The V gene's germline CDR1 is SGHTA and CDR2 FQGNSA. Trimming shortened V by 0 bases and J by 8 bases, and 5 bases separated the two germline ends. This CDR3 is built from 13 residues. The CDR3 protein is CASSLAFHSPLHF. Here the CDR3 DNA reads TGTGCCAGCAGCTTAGCCTTCCATTCACCCCTCCACTTT. Full variable domain (remainder filled in from reference TRBV7-2 and TRBJ1-6): GAGVSQSPSNKVTEKGKDVELRCDPISGHTALYWYRQSLGQGLEFLIYFQGNSAPDKSGLPSDRFSAERTGGSVSTLTIQRTQQEDSAVYLCASSLAFHSPLHFGNGTRLTVT.

There are a few counts of this clonotype. The chain carries TRBV5-1 and TRBJ1-3, with 8 bases identical to TRBD1. Germline CDR1 and CDR2: SGHRS and YFSETQ. The CDR3 consists of 14 residues. Losses at the gene ends were 3 bases for V and 2 bases for J; bases not matched to a gene: 1. The CDR3 sequence is CASSSRGPGNTIYF. In DNA, the CDR3 is TGCGCCAGCAGCTCCAGGGGGCCTGGAAACACCATATATTTT.

As for this clonotype: A read error is possible here, since a much larger clone lies one base away. The gene calls are TRBV2 and TRBJ1-2, with D unresolved. CDR1 and CDR2 (germline): SNHLY, FYNNEI. Deletions cut 3 bases from V and 4 bases from J, with 9 bases between. The CDR3 has 13 residues. CDR3 DNA: TGTGCCAGCAGTGAGTCCGCGGGCTATGGCTACACCTTC. Its protein product is CASSESAGYGYTF.

The chain employs TRBV10-2 and TRBJ2-2, with 12 bases aligning to TRBD2. Looked up from germline, CDR1 is WSHSY and CDR2 is SAAADI. V was pared by 6 bases and J by 11 bases, with 7 bases of the junction left unmatched. CDR3 length: 14 residues. The CDR3 DNA follows: TGCGCCAGCAGAGAGACTAGCGGGAGAGGCGAGCTGTTTTTT. It codes for CASRETSGRGELFF.

As to this clonotype: This may arise from a read error, as a much more abundant clone is one base away. V is TRBV5-1 and J is TRBJ1-6; 12 positions agree with TRBD1. CDR1 is SGHRS and CDR2 is YFSETQ in the germline V gene. The CDR3 sequence is 15 residues long. CDR3 nucleotides: TGCGCCAGCAGCTTGCTGGGACAGGGGGCAGCTCCCCTCCGCTTT. This codes for CASSLLGQGAAPLRF.